What follows is one T cell receptor beta chain and its context. The antigen is not known. The sample originates from a study of PD-1 blockade in classical Hodgkin lymphoma. TCRdb's table, derived via immunoSEQ multiplex PCR, lists solely in-frame clones and lacks some. The repertoire includes 90,000 to 110,000 clones, about nine tenths of them detected once, and over 15% sits in the top ten. Time point described: cycle 4 day 1 (C4D1), after 6 weeks of nivolumab. After autologous stem cell transplantation all patients relapsed, and prior brentuximab vedotin exposure differed between cohorts. From germline, CDR1 is MDHEN and CDR2 SYDVKM. V was clipped by 1 base and J by 1 base, with 10 bases between them. CDR3 length: 15 amino acids. General study points: A significant rise in TCR diversity by C4D1 was seen for CD4+ but not CD8+ cells.

The V call is TRBV28, the J call TRBJ1-1; D might be TRBD1 (6 bases). The sequenced sample was peripheral blood mononuclear cells (PBMCs), obtained before the fourth cycle of nivolumab. The TCR comes from a human donor with classical Hodgkin lymphoma. The CDR3 here is CASSLFDRPNTEAFF. CDR3 bases: TGTGCCAGCAGTTTATTCGACAGGCCGAACACTGAAGCTTTCTTT.